A selection of T cell receptor beta chains follows, all from one sample in a study of early T cells in non-severe SARS-CoV-2 infection. A single record per CDR3 protein comes from TCRdb applying MiXCR to the 5' RACE reads. The table shows tens of thousands of distinct CDR3 sequences, with over 9% occurring only once. The sequencing sample was made of whole blood. Receptors originate from an adult who was a healthcare worker with PCR-confirmed SARS-CoV-2 infection or an uninfected control (not recorded which). Each CDR3 is given with its conserved first and last residue. D genes are given only for firm matches. Size is stated for part of the rows, as once, few or many counts, or as a class when the clone is expanded.

j_call: TRBJ2-3; d_call: .; v_call: TRBV6-2/TRBV6-3; cdr3_length: 14; clone_size: .; cdr3_aa: CASSWESNTDTQYF; cdr3_nt: TGTGCCAGCAGCTGGGAGAGTAACACAGATACGCAGTATTTT
j_call: TRBJ1-1; d_call: TRBD1; v_call: TRBV13; cdr3_length: 13; clone_size: .; cdr3_aa: CASRRGGRSEAFF; cdr3_nt: TGTGCCAGCAGACGAGGGGGCCGATCTGAAGCTTTCTTT
j_call: TRBJ2-5; d_call: .; v_call: TRBV11-2; cdr3_length: 13; clone_size: .; cdr3_aa: CASSLGGMETQYF; cdr3_nt: TGTGCCAGCAGCTTAGGAGGGATGGAGACCCAGTACTTC
j_call: TRBJ2-7; d_call: .; v_call: TRBV20-1; cdr3_length: 13; clone_size: few; cdr3_aa: CSAAGTVLYEQYF; cdr3_nt: TGCAGTGCCGCCGGGACTGTACTCTACGAGCAGTACTTC
j_call: TRBJ1-2; d_call: TRBD1; v_call: TRBV4-1; cdr3_length: 14; clone_size: many; cdr3_aa: CASSPGQGVEGYTF; cdr3_nt: TGCGCCAGCAGCCCGGGACAGGGGGTGGAAGGCTACACCTTC
j_call: TRBJ2-7; d_call: TRBD2; v_call: TRBV5-1; cdr3_length: 16; clone_size: many; cdr3_aa: CASSLIAGGPVYEQYF; cdr3_nt: TGCGCCAGCAGCTTGATAGCGGGAGGGCCAGTGTACGAGCAGTACTTC
j_call: TRBJ2-5; d_call: TRBD2; v_call: TRBV7-8; cdr3_length: 15; clone_size: few; cdr3_aa: CASSPGLAEQETQYF; cdr3_nt: TGTGCCAGCAGCCCAGGACTAGCGGAGCAAGAGACCCAGTACTTC
j_call: TRBJ2-7; d_call: .; v_call: TRBV7-9; cdr3_length: 12; clone_size: .; cdr3_aa: CASSPTVYEQYF; cdr3_nt: TGTGCCAGCAGCCCCACTGTCTACGAGCAGTACTTC
j_call: TRBJ2-5; d_call: .; v_call: TRBV5-6; cdr3_length: 10; clone_size: many; cdr3_aa: CASSQETQYF; cdr3_nt: TGTGCCAGCAGCCAAGAGACCCAGTACTTC
j_call: TRBJ2-5; d_call: .; v_call: TRBV7-9; cdr3_length: 15; clone_size: many; cdr3_aa: CASSLGEEWQETQYF; cdr3_nt: TGTGCCAGCAGCCTGGGGGAAGAATGGCAAGAGACCCAGTACTTC
j_call: TRBJ1-2; d_call: .; v_call: TRBV12-3/TRBV12-4; cdr3_length: 14; clone_size: .; cdr3_aa: CASSSFDRNYGYTF; cdr3_nt: TGTGCCAGCAGTTCCTTCGACAGAAACTATGGCTACACCTTC
j_call: TRBJ2-5; d_call: TRBD2; v_call: TRBV20-1; cdr3_length: 14; clone_size: .; cdr3_aa: CSAFRAGDQETQYF; cdr3_nt: TGCAGTGCTTTCAGAGCGGGGGACCAAGAGACCCAGTACTTC
j_call: TRBJ2-3; d_call: .; v_call: TRBV7-9; cdr3_length: 13; clone_size: many; cdr3_aa: CASSWGSTDTQYF; cdr3_nt: TGTGCCAGCAGCTGGGGCAGCACAGATACGCAGTATTTT
j_call: TRBJ2-5; d_call: .; v_call: TRBV7-2; cdr3_length: 19; clone_size: few; cdr3_aa: CASSSGQGRASGSTETQYF; cdr3_nt: TGTGCCAGCAGCTCTGGACAGGGGAGGGCTAGCGGGAGTACGGAGACCCAGTACTTC
j_call: TRBJ1-5; d_call: TRBD1; v_call: TRBV12-3/TRBV12-4; cdr3_length: 15; clone_size: few; cdr3_aa: CASSETGGLYQPQHF; cdr3_nt: TGTGCCAGCAGCGAGACAGGGGGCTTATATCAGCCCCAGCATTTT
j_call: TRBJ2-4; d_call: .; v_call: TRBV2; cdr3_length: 13; clone_size: many; cdr3_aa: CASSGIQGNIQYF; cdr3_nt: TGTGCCAGCAGCGGGATCCAAGGGAACATTCAGTACTTC
j_call: TRBJ2-1; d_call: TRBD2; v_call: TRBV24-1; cdr3_length: 15; clone_size: .; cdr3_aa: CATSQTSGDYNEQFF; cdr3_nt: TGTGCCACCAGTCAGACTAGCGGGGACTACAATGAGCAGTTCTTC
j_call: TRBJ2-2; d_call: TRBD2; v_call: TRBV7-8; cdr3_length: 16; clone_size: few; cdr3_aa: CASSLVSGIPTGELFF; cdr3_nt: TGTGCCAGCAGCCTAGTCAGCGGGATTCCCACCGGGGAGCTGTTTTTT
j_call: TRBJ2-6; d_call: .; v_call: TRBV19; cdr3_length: 15; clone_size: .; cdr3_aa: CASSIGDSGANVLTF; cdr3_nt: TGTGCCAGTAGTATAGGGGACTCTGGGGCCAACGTCCTGACTTTC
j_call: TRBJ1-1; d_call: .; v_call: TRBV30; cdr3_length: 14; clone_size: .; cdr3_aa: CAWRRTGLGTEAFF; cdr3_nt: TGTGCCTGGAGGAGAACAGGGTTGGGAACTGAAGCTTTCTTT
j_call: TRBJ2-1; d_call: .; v_call: TRBV29-1; cdr3_length: 11; clone_size: few; cdr3_aa: CSVRNYNEQFF; cdr3_nt: TGCAGCGTAAGGAACTACAATGAGCAGTTCTTC
j_call: TRBJ2-3; d_call: .; v_call: TRBV29-1; cdr3_length: 13; clone_size: .; cdr3_aa: CSVGGLVTDTQYF; cdr3_nt: TGCAGCGTTGGGGGACTTGTTACAGATACGCAGTATTTT
j_call: TRBJ2-1; d_call: TRBD2; v_call: TRBV5-1; cdr3_length: 14; clone_size: .; cdr3_aa: CASTWTSGRNEQFF; cdr3_nt: TGCGCCAGCACATGGACTAGCGGGAGAAATGAGCAGTTCTTC
j_call: TRBJ2-6; d_call: .; v_call: TRBV11-2; cdr3_length: 15; clone_size: .; cdr3_aa: CASSLSTVRRFVLTF; cdr3_nt: TGTGCCAGCAGCTTGAGTACGGTCAGGCGGTTCGTCCTGACTTTC
j_call: TRBJ2-7; d_call: .; v_call: TRBV2; cdr3_length: 14; clone_size: .; cdr3_aa: CASRAGTHPYEQYF; cdr3_nt: TGTGCCAGCAGGGCCGGGACCCACCCCTACGAGCAGTACTTC
j_call: TRBJ2-5; d_call: .; v_call: TRBV28; cdr3_length: 12; clone_size: .; cdr3_aa: CASSSRTETQYF; cdr3_nt: TGTGCCAGCAGTTCTCGAACGGAGACCCAGTACTTC
j_call: TRBJ2-1; d_call: .; v_call: TRBV7-9; cdr3_length: 12; clone_size: .; cdr3_aa: CASSPPGYEQFF; cdr3_nt: TGTGCCAGCAGCCCCCCAGGATATGAGCAGTTCTTC
j_call: TRBJ2-1; d_call: .; v_call: TRBV9; cdr3_length: 15; clone_size: many; cdr3_aa: CASSVVGGPHNEQFF; cdr3_nt: TGTGCCAGCAGCGTAGTAGGGGGACCTCACAATGAGCAGTTCTTC
j_call: TRBJ2-2; d_call: TRBD1; v_call: TRBV11-2; cdr3_length: 14; clone_size: many; cdr3_aa: CASSLIQGNGELFF; cdr3_nt: TGTGCCAGCAGCTTAATACAGGGGAACGGGGAGCTGTTTTTT
j_call: TRBJ2-1; d_call: .; v_call: TRBV11-2; cdr3_length: 11; clone_size: .; cdr3_aa: CASSLADEQFF; cdr3_nt: TGTGCCAGCAGCTTAGCTGATGAGCAGTTCTTC
j_call: TRBJ2-5; d_call: TRBD1; v_call: TRBV20-1; cdr3_length: 14; clone_size: many; cdr3_aa: CSASRTGNQETQYF; cdr3_nt: TGCAGTGCTAGTAGGACAGGGAATCAAGAGACCCAGTACTTC
j_call: TRBJ1-1; d_call: TRBD1; v_call: TRBV6-5; cdr3_length: 17; clone_size: many; cdr3_aa: CASSPDFSTGGRTEAFF; cdr3_nt: TGTGCCAGCAGTCCTGATTTTTCGACAGGGGGTCGGACTGAAGCTTTCTTT
j_call: TRBJ2-7; d_call: TRBD2; v_call: TRBV7-3; cdr3_length: 15; clone_size: .; cdr3_aa: CASSSRGGDSYEQYF; cdr3_nt: TGTGCCAGCAGCTCCCGGGGGGGTGATTCCTACGAGCAGTACTTC
j_call: TRBJ1-6; d_call: .; v_call: TRBV5-5; cdr3_length: 15; clone_size: .; cdr3_aa: CASTSDRTDNSPLHF; cdr3_nt: TGTGCCAGCACCTCCGACCGGACGGATAATTCACCCCTCCACTTT
j_call: TRBJ2-7; d_call: .; v_call: TRBV3-1; cdr3_length: 12; clone_size: many; cdr3_aa: CASSRTAYEQYF; cdr3_nt: TGTGCCAGCAGCCGAACAGCCTACGAGCAGTACTTC
j_call: TRBJ1-1; d_call: .; v_call: TRBV6-5; cdr3_length: 15; clone_size: .; cdr3_aa: CASSPVEGGKAEAFF; cdr3_nt: TGTGCCAGCAGCCCCGTGGAGGGGGGAAAGGCTGAAGCTTTCTTT
j_call: TRBJ2-3; d_call: .; v_call: TRBV2; cdr3_length: 12; clone_size: few; cdr3_aa: CASRERTDTQYF; cdr3_nt: TGTGCCAGCAGGGAACGCACAGATACGCAGTATTTT
j_call: TRBJ2-3; d_call: TRBD2; v_call: TRBV7-2; cdr3_length: 14; clone_size: .; cdr3_aa: CASSPWREKDTQYF; cdr3_nt: TGTGCCAGCAGCCCGTGGCGGGAGAAAGATACGCAGTATTTT
j_call: TRBJ2-2; d_call: .; v_call: TRBV3-1; cdr3_length: 16; clone_size: few; cdr3_aa: CASSQGGGAGTGELFF; cdr3_nt: TGTGCCAGCAGCCAAGGAGGGGGGGCGGGCACCGGGGAGCTGTTTTTT
j_call: TRBJ2-1; d_call: TRBD2; v_call: TRBV11-1; cdr3_length: 13; clone_size: few; cdr3_aa: CASSSHGLDEQFF; cdr3_nt: TGTGCCAGCAGCTCGCATGGACTAGATGAGCAGTTCTTC
j_call: TRBJ2-1; d_call: .; v_call: TRBV20-1; cdr3_length: 12; clone_size: .; cdr3_aa: CSAERGSNEQFF; cdr3_nt: TGCAGTGCTGAACGAGGAAGCAATGAGCAGTTCTTC
j_call: TRBJ2-3; d_call: .; v_call: TRBV7-2; cdr3_length: 16; clone_size: few; cdr3_aa: CASSLVGMPPGDTQYF; cdr3_nt: TGTGCCAGCAGCTTAGTAGGCATGCCCCCCGGGGATACGCAGTATTTT
j_call: TRBJ2-2; d_call: TRBD2; v_call: TRBV4-2; cdr3_length: 19; clone_size: .; cdr3_aa: CASSLVARTSGRGTGELFF; cdr3_nt: TGTGCCAGCAGCCTTGTGGCAAGGACTAGCGGGAGGGGCACCGGGGAGCTGTTTTTT
j_call: TRBJ2-6; d_call: .; v_call: TRBV29-1; cdr3_length: 14; clone_size: many; cdr3_aa: CSVGKGSGANVLTF; cdr3_nt: TGCAGCGTTGGCAAGGGGTCCGGGGCCAACGTCCTGACTTTC
j_call: TRBJ1-6; d_call: .; v_call: TRBV20-1; cdr3_length: 16; clone_size: .; cdr3_aa: CSATPGPAIIGSPLHF; cdr3_nt: TGCAGTGCTACTCCCGGACCGGCCATAATAGGTTCACCCCTCCACTTT
j_call: TRBJ2-7; d_call: .; v_call: TRBV10-3; cdr3_length: 15; clone_size: many; cdr3_aa: CAISVLRTAADEQYF; cdr3_nt: TGTGCCATCAGTGTTCTCCGGACGGCAGCTGACGAGCAGTACTTC
j_call: TRBJ2-1; d_call: .; v_call: TRBV5-6; cdr3_length: 13; clone_size: .; cdr3_aa: CASTWLGENEQFF; cdr3_nt: TGTGCCAGCACGTGGTTGGGAGAAAATGAGCAGTTCTTC
j_call: TRBJ2-5; d_call: .; v_call: TRBV11-2; cdr3_length: 16; clone_size: many; cdr3_aa: CASSSGVATYQETQYF; cdr3_nt: TGTGCCAGCAGCTCGGGGGTAGCCACGTACCAAGAGACCCAGTACTTC
j_call: TRBJ2-1; d_call: TRBD2; v_call: TRBV7-8; cdr3_length: 17; clone_size: few; cdr3_aa: CASSFGLAGGPLNEQFF; cdr3_nt: TGTGCCAGCAGCTTCGGACTAGCGGGAGGGCCTCTCAATGAGCAGTTCTTC
j_call: TRBJ2-1; d_call: .; v_call: TRBV9; cdr3_length: 15; clone_size: few; cdr3_aa: CASSVNSNSYNEQFF; cdr3_nt: TGTGCCAGCAGCGTAAACAGCAACTCCTACAATGAGCAGTTCTTC
j_call: TRBJ2-7; d_call: TRBD1; v_call: TRBV24-1; cdr3_length: 15; clone_size: many; cdr3_aa: CATSDPTGGAYEQYF; cdr3_nt: TGTGCCACCAGTGATCCGACAGGGGGCGCTTACGAGCAGTACTTC
j_call: TRBJ2-5; d_call: .; v_call: TRBV27; cdr3_length: 13; clone_size: .; cdr3_aa: CASSMDGQETQYF; cdr3_nt: TGTGCCAGCAGTATGGACGGTCAAGAGACCCAGTACTTC
j_call: TRBJ1-1; d_call: .; v_call: TRBV7-8; cdr3_length: 14; clone_size: .; cdr3_aa: CASSLAPIGTEAFF; cdr3_nt: TGTGCCAGCAGCTTAGCTCCTATTGGAACTGAAGCTTTCTTT
j_call: TRBJ2-1; d_call: .; v_call: TRBV9; cdr3_length: 12; clone_size: many; cdr3_aa: CASSVGGDEQFF; cdr3_nt: TGTGCCAGCAGCGTAGGAGGAGATGAGCAGTTCTTC
j_call: TRBJ2-3; d_call: TRBD2; v_call: TRBV7-8; cdr3_length: 17; clone_size: few; cdr3_aa: CASSLPPGLHSRDTQYF; cdr3_nt: TGTGCCAGCAGCTTACCTCCGGGACTACACTCCCGAGATACGCAGTATTTT
j_call: TRBJ2-1; d_call: TRBD2; v_call: TRBV5-1; cdr3_length: 19; clone_size: many; cdr3_aa: CASTSPGLAGLGEPHEQFF; cdr3_nt: TGCGCCAGCACATCGCCCGGACTAGCGGGGCTTGGGGAACCCCATGAGCAGTTCTTC
j_call: TRBJ2-3; d_call: .; v_call: TRBV4-2; cdr3_length: 13; clone_size: .; cdr3_aa: CASSYGFTDTQYF; cdr3_nt: TGTGCCAGCAGTTACGGATTCACAGATACGCAGTATTTT
j_call: TRBJ2-1; d_call: .; v_call: TRBV6-2/TRBV6-3; cdr3_length: 12; clone_size: .; cdr3_aa: CASSYSASERFF; cdr3_nt: TGTGCCAGCAGTTACTCAGCAAGCGAGCGGTTCTTC
j_call: TRBJ2-3; d_call: .; v_call: TRBV24-1; cdr3_length: 14; clone_size: .; cdr3_aa: CATSEGDSRYTQYF; cdr3_nt: TGTGCCACCAGTGAAGGCGACAGCCGATATACGCAGTATTTT